Detailed here is one T cell receptor beta chain. The junction shows a germline mismatch at one end, possibly a read error. The entry originates in a study of blood T cell repertoires in COVID-19. On the study more broadly: Material from acute and convalescent COVID-19 was sourced from the United States, Italy and Spain. The cDNA or gDNA used as material had been derived from T cells, B-cell-depleted T cells, or PBMCs.

The V gene's germline CDR1 is KGHSH and CDR2 LQKENI. The CDR3 length is 13 residues. Per the authors' pipeline: Reference gene primer amplification in the assay estimated nucleated cell counts. Generated by immunoSEQ multiplex PCR, the TCRdb table keeps only in-frame clones and is missing some. The DNA was the basis for D and trimming; V, J and clone size are from that table. The data show roughly 250,000 clones, approximately 90% seen once. This clonotype was obtained from a woman between 40 and 50 years old with acute or convalescent COVID-19. The rearrangement links TRBV18 to TRBJ2-1; D may be TRBD1 (6 bases). The material sequenced was peripheral blood. CDR3 sequence (DNA): TGTGCCAGCTCCGACAGGTCCTCCAATGAGCAGTTCTTC. It codes for CASSDRSSNEQFF.